Shown below are 10 T cell receptor beta chains from a single sample sequenced in a study of T-cell reconstitution after alpha-beta-depleted transplantation in children. TCRbeta library preparation incorporated unique molecular identifiers. TCRdb called the PCR reads again in MiXCR, with one record for every CDR3 protein. The table shows 700,000 to 950,000 distinct CDR3 sequences, with 16% occurring only once. The sequenced sample was PBMCs, mostly from graft donor cells, obtained 360 days after TCRalphabeta/CD19-depleted stem cell transplant. The source is a male patient between 5 and 17 years old who had a stem cell transplant for acute lymphoblastic leukemia, so the T cells may come from the graft donor.

This clonotype appeared a few times. The chain joins TRBV25-1 to TRBJ1-2; 7 bases fit TRBD1. The CDR3 is made up of 11 amino acids. CDR1 is MGHDK and CDR2 is SYGVNS in the germline V gene. Trimming at V came to 8 bases and at J to 6 bases, leaving 3 bases not matched to a gene. The CDR3, as DNA: TGTGCCAGCGGACAGGTCCATGGCTACACCTTC. Amino acid sequence: CASGQVHGYTF.

In its sample, this clonotype was seen a few times. CDR3 DNA: TGCGCCAGCAGCCAAGATCCCTCCTGGGCCTATGGCTACACCTTC. Translated: CASSQDPSWAYGYTF. The rearrangement uses TRBV4-1 and TRBJ1-2; D remains ambiguous. Germline CDR1 MGHRA, CDR2 YSYEKL. The CDR3 has 15 amino acids. Trimming left V 0 bases short and J 4 bases short, with 12 bases between.

The chain recombines TRBV7-6 with TRBJ2-7; D unresolved. V lost 5 bases and J 3 bases, leaving 11 bases between the germline ends. CDR3 length: 13 residues. Germline loops: CDR1 SGHVS, CDR2 FNYEAQ. The CDR3 DNA follows: TGTGCCAGCAGCCCTCCCTCACGCTACGAGCAGTACTTC. This gives the protein CASSPPSRYEQYF.

The V call is TRBV3-1, the J call TRBJ1-4; the D is unclear. Per the germline V gene, CDR1 is LGHDT and CDR2 is YNNKEL (reference sequence). The CDR3 length is 13 residues. Trimming removed 6 bases from V and 7 bases from J, with 12 bases in between. Here the CDR3 reads CASRPRVGEKLFF. DNA for the CDR3: TGTGCCAGCAGGCCCCGGGTTGGTGAAAAACTGTTTTTT. Drawing the rest from reference TRBV3-1 and TRBJ1-4, the complete variable domain is DTAVSQTPKYLVTQMGNDKSIKCEQNLGHDTMYWYKQDSKKFLKIMFSYNNKELIINETVPNRFSPKSPDKAHLNLHINSLELGDSAVYFCASRPRVGEKLFFGSGTQLSVL.

This clonotype was recorded at least ten times. The gene calls are TRBV3-1 and TRBJ2-2; TRBD2 matches at 9 bases. From germline, CDR1 is LGHDT and CDR2 YNNKEL (reference sequence). The CDR3 is made up of 15 amino acids. The J segment lost 8 bases and the V segment lost 1 base, leaving 5 bases of the junction unmatched. CDR3 DNA sequence: TGTGCCAGCAGCCAAGGTCTAGCGGGACTGGGGGAGCTGTTTTTT. Translating it yields CASSQGLAGLGELFF.

This clonotype has a count of ten or more. This sequence joins TRBV20-1 and TRBJ2-1; D uncertain. Looked up from germline, CDR1 is DFQATT and CDR2 is SNEGSKA (reference sequence). The CDR3 loop spans 10 amino acids. V dropped 4 bases and J dropped 9 bases, with 7 bases sitting between them. The CDR3 reads CSATPVEQFF. The CDR3 nucleotides read TGCAGTGCTACCCCAGTTGAGCAGTTCTTC.

The chain employs TRBV13 and TRBJ2-7, with 7 bases identical to TRBD1. The V gene's germline CDR1 is PRHDT and CDR2 FYEKMQ (reference sequence). This CDR3 has 16 amino acids. V lost 5 bases, J lost 0 bases, and 10 bases stayed unmatched. In DNA, the CDR3 is TGTGCCAGCAGCACTCCTTCCGGGACAGTCTCCTACGAGCAGTACTTC. It specifies CASSTPSGTVSYEQYF. The whole variable domain, remainder taken from reference TRBV13 and TRBJ2-7, is AAGVIQSPRHLIKEKRETATLKCYPIPRHDTVYWYQQGPGQDPQFLISFYEKMQSDKGSIPDRFSAQQFSDYHSELNMSSLELGDSALYFCASSTPSGTVSYEQYFGPGTRLTVT.

This clonotype was picked up a small number of times. The rearrangement uses TRBV7-7 and TRBJ2-7; D is unresolved. Trimming took off 2 bases at V and 0 bases at J, with 8 bases between the two ends. Germline CDR1 is SSHAT and CDR2 is FNYEAQ (reference sequence). This CDR3 region has 14 residues. CDR3 sequence reads: CASSLNPDSYEQYF. The CDR3 DNA sequence: TGTGCCAGCAGCTTAAATCCGGACTCCTACGAGCAGTACTTC.

This clonotype was seen repeatedly, ten times or more. The rearrangement uses TRBV28 and TRBJ1-4; D is ambiguous. Germline CDR1 and CDR2: MDHEN and SYDVKM. The CDR3 runs to 11 residues. Deletions cut 6 bases from V and 4 bases from J, with 3 bases between. CDR3 nucleotide sequence: TGTGCCAGCAGGGGTAATGAAAAACTGTTTTTT. This gives the protein CASRGNEKLFF.

This chain joins TRBV11-2 and TRBJ2-1; tentatively, D is TRBD1 or TRBD2 (6 bases each). The germline gives CDR1 SGHAT, CDR2 FQNNGV. This CDR3 contains 14 residues. V was cut by 5 bases and J by 10 bases, with 18 bases left in between. The CDR3 region has the DNA TGTGCCAGCAGCCCAAGGGGGGAAGAAAGAGAGCAGTTCTTC. Translated, it gives CASSPRGEEREQFF.